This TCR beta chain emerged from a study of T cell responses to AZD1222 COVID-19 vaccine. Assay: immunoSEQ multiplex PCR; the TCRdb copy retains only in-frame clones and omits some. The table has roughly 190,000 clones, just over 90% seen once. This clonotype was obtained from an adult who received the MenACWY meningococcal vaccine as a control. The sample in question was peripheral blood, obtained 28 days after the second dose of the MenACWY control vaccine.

This CDR3 is CARGYRTGSQYF. CDR3 DNA sequence: TGTGCCCGGGGGTATCGTACGGGGTCGCAGTATTTT. The rearrangement joins TRBV2 to TRBJ2-3, with D possibly TRBD2 on 6 matching bases. Looked up from germline, CDR1 is SNHLY and CDR2 is FYNNEI. The CDR3 covers 12 residues. With 11 bases removed from V and 10 bases from J, the gap between germline ends came to 19 bases.